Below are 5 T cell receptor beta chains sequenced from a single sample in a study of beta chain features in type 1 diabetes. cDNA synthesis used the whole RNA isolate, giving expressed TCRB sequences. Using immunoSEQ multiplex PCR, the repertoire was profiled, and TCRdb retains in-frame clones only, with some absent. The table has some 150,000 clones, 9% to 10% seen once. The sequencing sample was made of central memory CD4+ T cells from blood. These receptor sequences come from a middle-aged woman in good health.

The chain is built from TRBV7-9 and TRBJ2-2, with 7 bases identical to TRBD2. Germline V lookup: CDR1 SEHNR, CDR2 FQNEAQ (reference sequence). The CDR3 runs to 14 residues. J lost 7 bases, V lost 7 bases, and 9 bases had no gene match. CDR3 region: CASNLLGGDGELFF. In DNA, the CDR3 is TGTGCCAGCAACCTTCTGGGAGGGGACGGGGAGCTGTTTTTT. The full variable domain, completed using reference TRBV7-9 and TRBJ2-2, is DTGVSQNPRHKITKRGQNVTFRCDPISEHNRLYWYRQTLGQGPEFLTYFQNEAQLEKSRLLSDRFSAERPKGSFSTLEIQRTEQGDSAMYLCASNLLGGDGELFFGEGSRLTVL.

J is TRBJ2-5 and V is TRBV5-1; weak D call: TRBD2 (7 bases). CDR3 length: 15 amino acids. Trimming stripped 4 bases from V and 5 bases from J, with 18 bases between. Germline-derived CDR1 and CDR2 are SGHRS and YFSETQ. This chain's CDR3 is CASSPQRGAGETQYF. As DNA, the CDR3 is TGCGCCAGCAGCCCCCAACGGGGGGCCGGGGAGACCCAGTACTTC.

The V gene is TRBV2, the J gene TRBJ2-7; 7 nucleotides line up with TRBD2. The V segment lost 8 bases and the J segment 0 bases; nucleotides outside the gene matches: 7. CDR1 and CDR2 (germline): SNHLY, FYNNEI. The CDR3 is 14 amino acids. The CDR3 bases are TGTGCCAGCTTTCGCAGCGGGGCCTCCTACGAGCAGTACTTC. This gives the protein CASFRSGASYEQYF.

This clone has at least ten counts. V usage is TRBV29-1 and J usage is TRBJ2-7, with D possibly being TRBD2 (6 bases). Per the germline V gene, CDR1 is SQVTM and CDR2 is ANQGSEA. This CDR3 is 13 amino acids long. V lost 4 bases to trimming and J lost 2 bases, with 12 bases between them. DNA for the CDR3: TGCAGCGTTGCCCGGGACTGGGCCTACGAGCAGTACTTC. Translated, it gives CSVARDWAYEQYF.

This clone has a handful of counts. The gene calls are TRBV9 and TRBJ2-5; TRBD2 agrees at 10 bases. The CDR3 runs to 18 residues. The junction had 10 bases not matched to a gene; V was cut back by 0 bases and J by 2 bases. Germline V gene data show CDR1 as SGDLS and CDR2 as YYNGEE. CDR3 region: CASSVAGTASGGQETQYF. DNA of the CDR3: TGTGCCAGCAGCGTAGCTGGTACGGCTAGCGGGGGTCAAGAGACCCAGTACTTC.